This T cell receptor beta chain was recovered during a study of T cell clusters in autoimmune cytopenias. Findings and limits, study-wide: Compared with active autoimmune hepatitis patients, healthy donors showed approximately 3-fold more exclusive TRB clusters. Clustering suggested that physiological T cell clusters were missing in primary autoimmune cytopenia patients. The cluster-lack signature was not seen for secondary cytopenia versus chronic lymphocytic leukemia.

This clonotype is identified as medium-sized from frequency. The antigen remains unidentified. Germline assignment: CDR1 LNHNV and CDR2 YYDKDF (reference sequence). The CDR3 extends over 15 amino acids. Each sample's input was around 250 ng genomic DNA, 40,000 or so genome equivalents. TRB was amplified by touch-down multiplex PCR, primer pools A and B combined. From the multiplex PCR reads, TCRdb lists one entry per CDR3 protein and no DNA. The sample has fewer than 7,500 distinct CDR3 sequences. The source is a human donor with an autoimmune cytopenia or autoimmune hepatitis (not recorded which). The chain uses TRBV15 and TRBJ2-3. Input material: peripheral blood. CDR3 sequence: CATSSVKSRTDTQYF.